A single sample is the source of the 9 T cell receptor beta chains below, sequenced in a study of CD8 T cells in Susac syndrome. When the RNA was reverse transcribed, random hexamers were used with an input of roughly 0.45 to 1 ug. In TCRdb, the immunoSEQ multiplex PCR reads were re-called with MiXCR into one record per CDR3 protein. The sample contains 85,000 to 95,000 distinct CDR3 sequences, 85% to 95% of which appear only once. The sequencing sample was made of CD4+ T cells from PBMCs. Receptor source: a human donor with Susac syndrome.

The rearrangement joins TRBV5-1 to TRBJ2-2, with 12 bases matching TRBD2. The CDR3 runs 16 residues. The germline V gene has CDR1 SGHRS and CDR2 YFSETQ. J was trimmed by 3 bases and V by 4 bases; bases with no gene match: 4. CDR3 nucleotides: TGCGCCAGCAGCCAGACTAGCGGGGGCGACACCGGGGAGCTGTTTTTT. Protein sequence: CASSQTSGGDTGELFF.

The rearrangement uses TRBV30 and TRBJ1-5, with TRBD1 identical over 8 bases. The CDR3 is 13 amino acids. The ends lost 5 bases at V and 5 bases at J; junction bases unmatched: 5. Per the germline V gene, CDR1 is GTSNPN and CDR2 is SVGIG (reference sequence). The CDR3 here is CAWADRGDQPQHF. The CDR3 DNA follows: TGTGCCTGGGCCGACAGGGGAGATCAGCCCCAGCATTTT.

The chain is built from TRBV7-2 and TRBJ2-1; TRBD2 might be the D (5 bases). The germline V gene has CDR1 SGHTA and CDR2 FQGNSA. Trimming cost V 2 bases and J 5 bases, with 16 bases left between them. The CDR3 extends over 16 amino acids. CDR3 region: CASSLLYRRGDNEQFF. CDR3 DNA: TGTGCCAGCAGCTTATTGTACCGCCGGGGAGACAATGAGCAGTTCTTC. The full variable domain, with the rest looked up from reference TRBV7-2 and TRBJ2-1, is GAGVSQSPSNKVTEKGKDVELRCDPISGHTALYWYRQSLGQGLEFLIYFQGNSAPDKSGLPSDRFSAERTGGSVSTLTIQRTQQEDSAVYLCASSLLYRRGDNEQFFGPGTRLTVL.

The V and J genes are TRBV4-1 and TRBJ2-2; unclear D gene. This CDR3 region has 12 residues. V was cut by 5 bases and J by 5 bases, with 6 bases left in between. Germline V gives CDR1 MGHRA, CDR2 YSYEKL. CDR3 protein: CASSSPTGELFF. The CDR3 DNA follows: TGCGCCAGCAGCTCTCCGACCGGGGAGCTGTTTTTT.

Here the CDR3 reads CASSTTSQETQYF. DNA for the CDR3: TGTGCCAGCAGCACGACTTCCCAAGAGACCCAGTACTTC. This chain links TRBV9 with TRBJ2-5, with D hard to call. Germline CDR1 and CDR2: SGDLS and YYNGEE. V gave up 4 bases and J gave up 1 base, with 8 bases separating them. The CDR3 totals 13 residues.

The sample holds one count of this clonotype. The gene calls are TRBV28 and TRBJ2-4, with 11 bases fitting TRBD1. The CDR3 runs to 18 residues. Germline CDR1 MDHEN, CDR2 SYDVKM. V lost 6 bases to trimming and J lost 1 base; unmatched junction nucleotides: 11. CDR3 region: CASSSGQGAIRAKNIQYF. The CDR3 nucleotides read TGTGCCAGCAGCTCCGGACAGGGGGCGATTAGGGCCAAAAACATTCAGTACTTC.

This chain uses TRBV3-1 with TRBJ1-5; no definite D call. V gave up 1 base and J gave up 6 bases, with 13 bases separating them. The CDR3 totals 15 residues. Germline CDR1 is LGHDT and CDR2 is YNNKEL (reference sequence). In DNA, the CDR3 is TGTGCCAGCAGCCAAGGGCCGGGAGTGAGTCAGCCCCAGCATTTT. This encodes CASSQGPGVSQPQHF.

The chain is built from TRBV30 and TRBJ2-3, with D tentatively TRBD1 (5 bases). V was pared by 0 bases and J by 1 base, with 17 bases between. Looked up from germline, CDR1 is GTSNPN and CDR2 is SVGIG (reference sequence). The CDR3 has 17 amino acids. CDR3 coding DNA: TGTGCCTGGAGTGTAGCCCTCCGCAAAGGGGGCACAGATACGCAGTATTTT. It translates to CAWSVALRKGGTDTQYF. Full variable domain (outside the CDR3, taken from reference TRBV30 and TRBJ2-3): SQTIHQWPATLVQPVGSPLSLECTVEGTSNPNLYWYRQAAGRGLQLLFYSVGIGQISSEVPQNLSASRPQDRQFILSSKKLLLSDSGFYLCAWSVALRKGGTDTQYFGPGTRLTVL.

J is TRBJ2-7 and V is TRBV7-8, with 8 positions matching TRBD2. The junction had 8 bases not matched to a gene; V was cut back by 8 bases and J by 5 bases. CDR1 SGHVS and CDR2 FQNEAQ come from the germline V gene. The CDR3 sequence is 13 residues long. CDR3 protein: CASRQRGLDEQYF. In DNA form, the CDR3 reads TGTGCCAGCCGACAGCGGGGGCTTGACGAGCAGTACTTC.